This T cell receptor beta chain was captured by sequencing in a study of identical twins. TCRdb fed the 5' RACE reads into MiXCR, producing one record per CDR3 protein. The sample includes fewer than 450,000 distinct CDR3 sequences, approximately 8.7% of them seen just once. This clonotype was seen repeatedly, ten times or more. Germline V gives CDR1 MGHRA, CDR2 YSYEKL. The CDR3 contains 16 residues. The trim removed 2 bases at V and 5 bases at J, leaving 8 bases unmatched. The chain combines TRBV4-1 with TRBJ2-7; TRBD2 matches at 11 bases. The clonotype was recovered from a woman aged 45-60 years in good health. The sample taken for sequencing was naive T cells sorted from blood. For the CDR3, the DNA is TGCGCCAGCAGCCAAACCACTAGCGGGAGACGCCACGAGCAGTACTTC. Its protein product is CASSQTTSGRRHEQYF.